The text below deals with one T cell receptor beta chain. The antigen remains unidentified. Germline-derived CDR1 and CDR2 are WNHNN and SYGVQD (reference sequence). The CDR3 sequence is 13 residues long. Trimming shortened V by 2 bases and J by 9 bases, and 13 bases separated the two germline ends. Staining for CD45RO/CCR7/CD25/CD127/CD95/CD27 allowed sorting of CD4+ naive, central memory, regulatory and stem cell-like memory cells. Expressed TCRB transcripts were sequenced after all isolated RNA was converted to cDNA. Sequencing was performed with immunoSEQ multiplex PCR; in TCRdb, only in-frame clones are kept and a portion is missing. The data contain 300,000 to 350,000 clones, around 9.7% of them singletons. The record originates from a study of beta chain features in type 1 diabetes. Overall study results and limits: Researchers could not determine here whether HLA type influences TCRB rearrangement. Type 1 diabetes patients had moderately but significantly shorter TCRB CDR3s in all four CD4+ subsets. A PCR bias possibly favoring shorter templates would apply equally to patients and controls.

Material for sequencing was central memory CD4+ T cells from blood. The chain uses TRBV10-1 and TRBJ2-5; D is perhaps TRBD2 (5 bases). The TCR comes from a young man with type 1 diabetes. The CDR3: CASSEQEGLAQYF. CDR3 nucleotide sequence: TGCGCCAGCAGTGAGCAAGAGGGCCTCGCCCAGTACTTC.